The 27 T cell receptor beta chains listed next were all sequenced from one sample in a study of early T cells in non-severe SARS-CoV-2 infection. MiXCR was run by TCRdb on the 5' RACE reads, yielding one entry per CDR3 protein. Of tens of thousands of distinct CDR3 sequences detected, around 12% appear once; the ten largest clones hold roughly 1.2%. Material: whole blood, obtained at baseline. The source of these receptors is an adult who was a healthcare worker with PCR-confirmed SARS-CoV-2 infection or an uninfected control (not recorded which). The donor label of this sample is uncertain.

This clonotype occurred a few times. J is TRBJ2-4 and V is TRBV27; 8 bases agree with TRBD2. This CDR3 has 15 residues. J gave up 6 bases and V 6 bases, and 10 bases lay outside the gene matches. CDR1 is MNHEY, CDR2 SMNVEV, per germline (reference sequence). The DNA for the CDR3 is TGTGCCAGCAGCCGTAACCGGGGGGGGATAAACATTCAGTACTTC. Its translation: CASSRNRGGINIQYF.

The chain uses TRBV7-2 and TRBJ2-2; TRBD2 might be the D (7 bases). Germline CDR1 and CDR2: SGHTA and FQGNSA. Trimming stripped 5 bases from V and 4 bases from J, with 17 bases between. The CDR3 extends over 16 amino acids. The CDR3 DNA reads as TGTGCCAGCAGCCTAGGGGGGGCACATTTCACCGGGGAGCTGTTTTTT. Its translation is CASSLGGAHFTGELFF.

This clonotype was counted many times. V usage is TRBV5-6 and J usage is TRBJ2-3; the match to TRBD2 covers 11 bases. V lost 4 bases and J lost 4; bases outside the gene matches: 2. CDR1 is SGHDT and CDR2 is YYEEEE in the germline V gene. The CDR3 sequence is 14 residues long. The CDR3 nucleotides read TGTGCCAGCAGCCCGACTAGCGGGGCAGATACGCAGTATTTT. This gives the protein CASSPTSGADTQYF.

The chain recombines TRBV5-6 with TRBJ1-4; 9 nucleotides align to TRBD1. The V and J ends lost 4 bases and 15 bases, in that order; junction bases with no gene match: 10. This CDR3 is 13 amino acids long. The germline CDR1 and CDR2 sequences are SGHDT and YYEEEE. The CDR3 region is CASSPGTGREVFF. CDR3 nucleotide sequence: TGTGCCAGCAGCCCCGGGACAGGGCGGGAGGTGTTTTTT.

V usage is TRBV5-1 and J usage is TRBJ2-3; perhaps D is TRBD1 or TRBD2 (6 bases each). Trimming cost V 1 base and J 2 bases, with 11 bases left between them. The CDR3 loop spans 15 amino acids. The germline V gene has CDR1 SGHRS and CDR2 YFSETQ. The CDR3 coding sequence is TGCGCCAGCAGCTTGCGGGGGCCCGCCACAGATACGCAGTATTTT. As protein: CASSLRGPATDTQYF.

This chain's CDR3 is CATSPPGWAGELFF. In nucleotides, the CDR3 is TGTGCCACCAGTCCCCCAGGGTGGGCCGGGGAGCTGTTTTTT. The rearrangement joins TRBV24-1 to TRBJ2-2; tentatively, D is TRBD1 (5 bases). Trimming shortened V by 6 bases and J by 6 bases, and 13 bases separated the two germline ends. The germline V gene has CDR1 KGHDR and CDR2 SFDVKD. CDR3 length: 14 amino acids.

This clonotype was recorded at least ten times. The J gene is TRBJ1-1, the V gene TRBV10-1; the D gene is possibly TRBD1 (6 bases). The V gene's germline CDR1 is WNHNN and CDR2 SYGVQD (reference sequence). There are 13 residues in the CDR3. V was pared by 4 bases and J by 4 bases, with 10 bases between. CDR3 sequence (DNA): TGCGCCAGCAGTGTCGGGGGGCCCACTGAAGCTTTCTTT. It yields the protein CASSVGGPTEAFF.

The chain couples TRBV19 to TRBJ1-5, with D unresolved. The CDR3 loop spans 16 amino acids. The V end lost 5 bases, the J end lost 3 bases, and 17 bases lay between the germline ends. Germline loops: CDR1 LNHDA, CDR2 SQIVND (reference sequence). The CDR3 loop reads CASSLQTGLLNQPQHF. The CDR3 region has the DNA TGTGCCAGTAGTCTTCAAACCGGACTTCTCAATCAGCCCCAGCATTTT.

This clonotype has only a few counts. The rearrangement links TRBV18 to TRBJ1-1; TRBD1 might be the D (5 bases). The germline gives CDR1 KGHSH, CDR2 LQKENI. CDR3 size: 16 residues. V was pared by 6 bases and J by 3 bases, with 20 bases between. The CDR3: CASSEGWYAQDTEAFF. The CDR3 nucleotides read TGTGCCAGCTCCGAGGGGTGGTACGCGCAAGACACTGAAGCTTTCTTT.

This clonotype has a count of ten or more. This chain uses TRBV11-2 with TRBJ2-1; 11 nucleotides agree with TRBD2. Germline CDR1 reads SGHAT; CDR2 reads FQNNGV. There are 17 residues in the CDR3. The J segment lost 5 bases and the V segment lost 5 bases, leaving 11 bases of the junction unmatched. The chain's CDR3 is CASSLIAGGRLNNEQFF. CDR3 nucleotides: TGTGCCAGCAGCCTCATAGCGGGGGGGAGGCTTAACAATGAGCAGTTCTTC.

In this sample, this clonotype turned up many times. This sequence joins TRBV3-1 and TRBJ2-3; 7 bases line up with TRBD1. The V and J ends lost 5 bases and 2 bases, in that order; junction bases with no gene match: 10. Germline lookup yields CDR1 LGHDT and CDR2 YNNKEL (reference sequence). The CDR3 sequence is 16 residues long. The CDR3 loop reads CASSTRGTPHTDTQYF. In nucleotides, the CDR3 is TGTGCCAGCAGCACCAGGGGGACGCCACACACAGATACGCAGTATTTT.

This clonotype was recorded at least ten times. The chain uses TRBV6-4 and TRBJ2-1; D remains ambiguous. Germline CDR1 is MRHNA and CDR2 is SNTAGT. This CDR3 is built from 15 residues. Trimming stripped 4 bases from V and 0 bases from J, with 10 bases between. The CDR3 loop reads CASSVVASSYNEQFF. The CDR3 nucleotides are TGTGCCAGCAGTGTAGTGGCGAGCTCCTACAATGAGCAGTTCTTC.

The sample holds a few counts of this clonotype. The chain carries TRBV7-9 and TRBJ2-2, with TRBD1 as a possible D gene (6 bases). The germline CDR1 and CDR2 sequences are SEHNR and FQNEAQ (reference sequence). The V end was cut by 6 bases, the J end by 1 base, with 12 bases between. The CDR3 loop spans 15 amino acids. The CDR3 protein is CASSLLQGNTGELFF. The CDR3, as DNA: TGTGCCAGCAGTCTTTTACAGGGGAACACCGGGGAGCTGTTTTTT.

The rearrangement uses TRBV2 and TRBJ2-7; D ambiguous. The CDR3 consists of 15 residues. Germline V gene lookup returns CDR1 SNHLY and CDR2 FYNNEI. V shed 3 bases and J shed 0 bases, with 12 bases lying between them. CDR3 in DNA: TGTGCCAGCAGTGATAAGTCTAGTGGCTCCTACGAGCAGTACGTC. This encodes CASSDKSSGSYEQYV.

This clonotype was observed a handful of times. The chain is built from TRBV20-1 and TRBJ1-1; the match to TRBD1 covers 9 bases. The germline V gene has CDR1 DFQATT and CDR2 SNEGSKA (reference sequence). This CDR3 has 14 residues. CDR3 region: CTVGTGIMNTEAFF. The CDR3 coding sequence is TGCACCGTCGGGACAGGGATAATGAACACTGAAGCTTTCTTT.

This clonotype has more than one count but fewer than ten. The CDR3: CATSAPTGGPKGDEQFF. CDR3 nucleotides: TGTGCCACCAGTGCCCCAACGGGGGGGCCCAAAGGCGATGAGCAGTTCTTC. The chain recombines TRBV24-1 with TRBJ2-1; 8 nucleotides agree with TRBD2. Per germline, CDR1 KGHDR and CDR2 SFDVKD. The CDR3 sequence is 17 residues long. Germline trimming cut 5 bases from V and 8 bases from J; bases unmatched to any gene: 16.

The chain couples TRBV11-1 to TRBJ2-3; D call uncertain. CDR3 length: 12 amino acids. V dropped 5 bases and J dropped 7 bases, with 10 bases sitting between them. The germline CDR1 and CDR2 sequences are SGHAT and FQDESV (reference sequence). The CDR3 nucleotides are TGTGCCAGCAGCAATCTACGATATACGCAGTATTTT. Protein product: CASSNLRYTQYF. The whole variable domain, remainder taken from reference TRBV11-1 and TRBJ2-3, is EAEVAQSPRYKITEKSQAVAFWCDPISGHATLYWYRQILGQGPELLVQFQDESVVDDSQLPKDRFSAERLKGVDSTLKIQPAELGDSAMYLCASSNLRYTQYFGPGTRLTVL.

This clonotype occurred a few times. The chain links TRBV2 to TRBJ1-2; TRBD1 is a possible D gene (6 bases). The V and J ends lost 11 bases and 3 bases respectively, with 19 bases between them. This CDR3 region has 14 residues. The germline CDR1 and CDR2 sequences are SNHLY and FYNNEI. For the CDR3, the DNA is TGTGCCCTTAGGGAGGCAGGGGTGGACTATGGCTACACCTTC. Residues: CALREAGVDYGYTF.

This clonotype was observed many times. CDR3 coding DNA: TGCAGTGCTCGCGGAGGAGGAGGCGGAAACACTGAAGCTTTCTTT. This sequence encodes CSARGGGGGNTEAFF. The rearrangement uses TRBV20-1 and TRBJ1-1; unclear D gene. Germline lookup yields CDR1 DFQATT and CDR2 SNEGSKA (reference sequence). The V end lost 5 bases, the J end lost 2 bases, and 18 bases lay between the germline ends. CDR3 length: 15 amino acids.

In its sample, this clonotype was seen many times. The gene calls are TRBV29-1 and TRBJ2-3; D is ambiguous. This CDR3 is built from 14 residues. Trimming took 7 bases from V and 2 from J, leaving 16 bases between them. Germline CDR1 reads SQVTM; CDR2 reads ANQGSEA. CDR3 amino acids: CSAKGGVNTDTQYF. The CDR3 DNA reads TGCAGCGCTAAGGGTGGTGTTAACACAGATACGCAGTATTTT.

This clonotype was observed a few times. The J gene is TRBJ2-3, the V gene TRBV20-1; D remains unclear. Trimming left V 0 bases short and J 2 bases short, with 6 bases between. The CDR3 has 13 amino acids. Germline CDR1 DFQATT, CDR2 SNEGSKA (reference sequence). For the CDR3, the DNA is TGCAGTGCTAGAGACGGCCCCACAGATACGCAGTATTTT. This gives the protein CSARDGPTDTQYF.

This clonotype was seen a handful of times. J is TRBJ1-2 and V is TRBV20-1; TRBD1 matches 8 bases. The CDR3 has 13 residues. CDR1 is DFQATT, CDR2 SNEGSKA, per germline (reference sequence). Germline trimming cut 3 bases from V and 4 bases from J; bases unmatched to any gene: 4. In nucleotides, the CDR3 is TGCAGTGCTAGCAGGGGGCTTGGCTATGGCTACACCTTC. Its translation is CSASRGLGYGYTF.

This chain uses TRBV20-1 with TRBJ2-5; 12 positions match TRBD2. Trimming cost V 6 bases and J 1 base; bases outside gene matches: 6. Looked up from germline, CDR1 is DFQATT and CDR2 is SNEGSKA (reference sequence). This CDR3 is 15 amino acids long. CDR3 nucleotides: TGCAGTGCAAAACTAGCGGGGGGTTCCCAAGAGACCCAGTACTTC. Its translation is CSAKLAGGSQETQYF.

This clonotype was detected a few times. V is TRBV10-1 and J is TRBJ1-5, with D uncertain. This CDR3 contains 13 residues. Germline CDR1 WNHNN, CDR2 SYGVQD (reference sequence). V lost 4 bases to trimming and J lost 7 bases, with 11 bases between them. The CDR3 loop is CASSVGTGQPQHF. The DNA of the CDR3 is TGCGCCAGCAGTGTTGGAACGGGGCAGCCCCAGCATTTT.

This clonotype appeared many times. V gene TRBV6-5 combines with J gene TRBJ2-6, with unresolved D. This CDR3 contains 14 residues. Germline loops: CDR1 MNHEY, CDR2 SVGAGI. Trimming left V 7 bases short and J 6 bases short, with 13 bases between. The CDR3 reads CASTTQSEANVLTF. In DNA, the CDR3 is TGTGCCAGCACCACTCAGTCCGAGGCCAACGTCCTGACTTTC.

The rearrangement joins TRBV20-1 to TRBJ2-5; D unresolved. In germline, CDR1 is DFQATT, CDR2 SNEGSKA (reference sequence). This CDR3 is 13 amino acids long. V lost 0 bases to trimming and J lost 7 bases, with 12 bases between them. CDR3 amino acids: CSARDPTTLTQYF. The CDR3 DNA reads as TGCAGTGCTAGAGATCCCACTACTTTGACCCAGTACTTC.

This clonotype was seen repeatedly, ten times or more. The CDR3 spells CASLPSGTDLGVTSSQETQYF. CDR3 DNA sequence: TGTGCCAGTTTACCATCGGGTACAGATCTAGGTGTGACTAGCTCTCAAGAGACCCAGTACTTC. V is TRBV5-7 and J is TRBJ2-5; 7 positions match TRBD2. TRBV5-7 qualifies as an ORF whose function is uncertain. The CDR3 spans 21 residues. V lost 8 bases and J lost 2; bases outside the gene matches: 30.